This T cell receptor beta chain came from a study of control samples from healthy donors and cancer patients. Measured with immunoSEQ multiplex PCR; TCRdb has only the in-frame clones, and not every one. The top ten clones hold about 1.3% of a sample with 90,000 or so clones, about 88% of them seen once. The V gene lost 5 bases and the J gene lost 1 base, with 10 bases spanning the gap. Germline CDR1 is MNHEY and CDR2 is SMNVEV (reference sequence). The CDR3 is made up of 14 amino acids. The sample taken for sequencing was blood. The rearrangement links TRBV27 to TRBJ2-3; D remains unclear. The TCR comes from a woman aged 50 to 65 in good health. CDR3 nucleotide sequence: TGTGCCAGCAGTCCCCCGTGGGGCACAGATACGCAGTATTTT. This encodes CASSPPWGTDTQYF.